This T cell receptor (beta chain) was sequenced in a study of cytomegalovirus exposure and HLA in healthy donors. Concerning this clone itself: Its specificity is unknown.

Study results and limitations: The study reported that TCR beta sequences accurately predicted HLA-A and HLA-B alleles in most subjects. The listing of approximately 160 TCR beta chains classed them as cytomegalovirus-associated. Differences between HLA loci emerged in a later analysis of TCR association rates, with DRB1 most and HLA-C fewest. In a later analysis, a missense DCLRE1C variant was linked to TCR beta V- and J-gene trimming.

A multiplex PCR was run with 60 Vbeta primers and 13 Jbeta primers. The method was immunoSEQ multiplex PCR; TCRdb's version includes in-frame clones alone and lacks a portion of them. The sample has 160,000 or so clones, about 80% seen once. Material for sequencing was PBMCs. This receptor was obtained from a man aged 35 to 55 in good health and CMV-seropositive.

CDR3 DNA: TGTGCCAGCAGCTTAGATTTAGGAACTAGCGGGAGTCGGGAGCAGTTCTTC. Its protein is CASSLDLGTSGSREQFF. The V gene is TRBV11-2, the J gene TRBJ2-1; TRBD2 matches at 11 bases. V trimming: 0 bases; J trimming: 10 bases; junction bases outside the gene matches: 11. CDR1 is SGHAT, CDR2 FQNNGV, per germline. The CDR3 has 17 residues.